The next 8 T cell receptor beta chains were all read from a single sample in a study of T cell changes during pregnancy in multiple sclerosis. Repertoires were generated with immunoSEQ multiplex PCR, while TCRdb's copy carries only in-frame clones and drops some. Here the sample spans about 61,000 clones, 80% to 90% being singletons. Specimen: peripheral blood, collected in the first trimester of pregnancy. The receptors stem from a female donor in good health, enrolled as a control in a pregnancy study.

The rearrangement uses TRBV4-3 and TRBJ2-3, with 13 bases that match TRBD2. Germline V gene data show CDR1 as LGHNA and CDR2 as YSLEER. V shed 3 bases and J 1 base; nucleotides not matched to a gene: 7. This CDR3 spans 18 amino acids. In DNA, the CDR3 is TGCGCCAGCAGCCAGGGGTGGACTAGCGGGGGTGGCACAGATACGCAGTATTTT. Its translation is CASSQGWTSGGGTDTQYF.

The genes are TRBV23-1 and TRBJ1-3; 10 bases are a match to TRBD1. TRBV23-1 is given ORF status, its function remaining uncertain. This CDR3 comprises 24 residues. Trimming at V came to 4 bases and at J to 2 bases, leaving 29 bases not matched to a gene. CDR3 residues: CASSLILPYPIRQGANEAGNTIYF. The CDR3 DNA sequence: TGCGCCAGCAGTCTAATTCTCCCATACCCGATCAGACAGGGGGCGAATGAAGCTGGAAACACCATATATTTT.

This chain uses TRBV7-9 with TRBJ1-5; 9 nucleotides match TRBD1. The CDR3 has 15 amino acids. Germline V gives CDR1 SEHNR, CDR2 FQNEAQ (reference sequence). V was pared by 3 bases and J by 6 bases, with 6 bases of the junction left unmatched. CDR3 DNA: TGTGCCAGCAGCTTCGGGACAGGGTTAAGTCAGCCCCAGCATTTT. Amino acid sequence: CASSFGTGLSQPQHF.

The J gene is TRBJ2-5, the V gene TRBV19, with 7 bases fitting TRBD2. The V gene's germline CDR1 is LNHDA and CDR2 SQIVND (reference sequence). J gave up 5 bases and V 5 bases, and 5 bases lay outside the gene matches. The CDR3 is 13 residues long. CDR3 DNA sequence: TGTGCCAGTAGTGCGAGGGGAGGGGAGACCCAGTACTTC. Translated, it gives CASSARGGETQYF.

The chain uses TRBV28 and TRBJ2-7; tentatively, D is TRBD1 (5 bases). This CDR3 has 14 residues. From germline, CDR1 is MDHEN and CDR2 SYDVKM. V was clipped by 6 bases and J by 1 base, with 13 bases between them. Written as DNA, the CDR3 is TGTGCCAGCAGATCAAGGACATCTTCCTACGAGCAGTACTTC. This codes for CASRSRTSSYEQYF. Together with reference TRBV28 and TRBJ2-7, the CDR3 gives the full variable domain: DVKVTQSSRYLVKRTGEKVFLECVQDMDHENMFWYRQDPGLGLRLIYFSYDVKMKEKGDIPEGYSVSREKKERFSLILESASTNQTSMYLCASRSRTSSYEQYFGPGTRLTVT.

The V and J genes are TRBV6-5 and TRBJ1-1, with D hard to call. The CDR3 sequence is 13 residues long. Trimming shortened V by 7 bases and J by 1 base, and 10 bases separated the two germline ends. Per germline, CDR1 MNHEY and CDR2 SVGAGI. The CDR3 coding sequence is TGTGCCAGCAATGCGGGGAGGAACACTGAAGCTTTCTTT. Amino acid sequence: CASNAGRNTEAFF.

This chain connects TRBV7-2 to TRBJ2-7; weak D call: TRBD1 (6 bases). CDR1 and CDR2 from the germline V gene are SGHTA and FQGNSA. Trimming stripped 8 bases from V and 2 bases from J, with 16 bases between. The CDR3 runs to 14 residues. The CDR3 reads CASVTGIGPYEQYF. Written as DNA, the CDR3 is TGTGCCAGCGTCACAGGGATAGGCCCCTACGAGCAGTACTTC.

The CDR3 region is CASGLTSSYEQYF. The DNA of the CDR3 is TGCGCCAGCGGACTGACCAGCTCCTACGAGCAGTACTTC. The chain couples TRBV5-1 to TRBJ2-7; D is possibly TRBD2 (5 bases). Trimming shortened V by 7 bases and J by 0 bases, and 11 bases separated the two germline ends. This CDR3 has 13 residues. The germline gives CDR1 SGHRS, CDR2 YFSETQ. The variable domain in full, with the rest retrieved from reference TRBV5-1 and TRBJ2-7, is KAGVTQTPRYLIKTRGQQVTLSCSPISGHRSVSWYQQTPGQGLQFLFEYFSETQRNKGNFPGRFSGRQFSNSRSEMNVSTLELGDSALYLCASGLTSSYEQYFGPGTRLTVT.